The rows below give T cell receptor beta chains drawn from one sample of a study of blood T cells in healthy people across ages. TCRdb analysed the 5' RACE reads with MiXCR anew, one entry per CDR3 protein. The sample carries about 570,000 distinct CDR3 sequences, roughly 29% recorded once. Sequenced material: blood. Source of these receptors: a woman in her 70s in good health. The CDR3 runs from the conserved cysteine through the conserved F or W. The D gene is left open where the match is weak. The size of a clone is reported for some rows only, either as once, few or many, or as a class for expanded clones.

>-|-|TRBJ1-2|TRBV7-9
TGTGCCAGCAGCTTCGGGGAGGGTCCATATGGCTACACCTTC
CASSFGEGPYGYTF
>-|-|TRBJ1-2|TRBV18
TGTGCCAGCTCACCCTTTACGGCCAACACCGACTATGGCTACACCTTC
CASSPFTANTDYGYTF
>TRBD1|few|TRBJ1-3|TRBV12-3/TRBV12-4
TGTGCCAGCAGTTCATCGACAGGGACTGGTGGAAACACCATATATTTT
CASSSSTGTGGNTIYF
>-|-|TRBJ2-7|TRBV6-6
TGTGCCAGCAGTTCAACGCACCTAAACTTCTACGAGCAGTACTTC
CASSSTHLNFYEQYF
>-|few|TRBJ1-6|TRBV5-5
TGTGCCAGCAGCTTGGAACCGCCGAGCTCCTATAATTCACCCCTCCACTTT
CASSLEPPSSYNSPLHF
>-|-|TRBJ1-1|TRBV6-2/TRBV6-3
TGTGCCAGCAGTTTTCACAGGGATGCTTTCTTT
CASSFHRDAFF
>-|few|TRBJ1-2|TRBV6-5
TGTGCCAGCAGTTCCCTTGACAGACTCTATGGCTACACCTTC
CASSSLDRLYGYTF
>TRBD2|few|TRBJ2-3|TRBV5-1
TGCGCCAGCAGCCCCCGACTAGCGGGGCCCTTCACAGATACGCAGTATTTT
CASSPRLAGPFTDTQYF
>TRBD2|-|TRBJ2-3|TRBV7-3
TGTGCCAGCAGCCCCGGACTAGCGGGGGGTGTCGATACGCAGTATTTT
CASSPGLAGGVDTQYF
>-|-|TRBJ1-1|TRBV6-2/TRBV6-3
TGTGCCAGCAGTACCCACAGACCCGAAGCTTTCTTT
CASSTHRPEAFF
>-|-|TRBJ1-5|TRBV19
TGTGCCAGTAGTATCACTAGCAATCAGCCCCAGCATTTT
CASSITSNQPQHF
>-|many|TRBJ2-1|TRBV20-1
TGCAGTGCTAGCCTGGCGAGGGGCCGGTACTTC
CSASLARGRYF
>-|-|TRBJ2-3|TRBV12-3/TRBV12-4
TGTGCCAGCAGTTCCCAGGGGTGGTTGGATACGCAGTATTTT
CASSSQGWLDTQYF
>TRBD2|-|TRBJ2-3|TRBV25-1
TGTGCCAGCAGCCCCCTGGGGGAGGGAATTACAGATACGCAGTATTTT
CASSPLGEGITDTQYF
>TRBD2|-|TRBJ2-5|TRBV5-1
TGCGCCAGCAGCTTGATAGCGGGGGCCCAGGGGACCCAGTACTTC
CASSLIAGAQGTQYF
>-|-|TRBJ1-2|TRBV3-1
TGTGCCAGCAGCCAAGATGATAAGGGGGGCTACACCTTC
CASSQDDKGGYTF
>TRBD2|once|TRBJ2-1|TRBV7-2
TGTGCCAATAAGCTAGCGGGGGGATACAATGAGCAGTTCTTC
CANKLAGGYNEQFF
>-|-|TRBJ2-7|TRBV2
TGTGCCAGCAGGAGAGGGGCTGGGTCGTCCTACGAGCAGTACTTC
CASRRGAGSSYEQYF